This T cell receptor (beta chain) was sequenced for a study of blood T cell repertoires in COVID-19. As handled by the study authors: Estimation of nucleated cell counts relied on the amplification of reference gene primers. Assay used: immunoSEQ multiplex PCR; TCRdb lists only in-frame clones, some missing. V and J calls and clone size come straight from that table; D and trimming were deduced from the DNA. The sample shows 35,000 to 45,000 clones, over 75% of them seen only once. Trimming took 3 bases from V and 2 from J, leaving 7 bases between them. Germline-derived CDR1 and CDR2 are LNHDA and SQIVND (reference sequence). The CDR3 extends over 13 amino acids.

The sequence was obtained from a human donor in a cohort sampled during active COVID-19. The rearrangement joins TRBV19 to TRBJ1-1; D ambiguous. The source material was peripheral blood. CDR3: CASSIGGNTEAFF. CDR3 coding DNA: TGTGCCAGTAGTATCGGAGGAAACACTGAAGCTTTCTTT.